This T cell receptor (beta chain) was recorded in a study of cytomegalovirus exposure and HLA in healthy donors. Findings and caveats of the study: Specific recognition of CMV antigens was confirmed in vitro for a few chains (all CMV-associated). Over 150 TCR beta chains were listed as cytomegalovirus-associated. In a later analysis, a genetic analysis reported fewer productive-TCR N-insertions in an Asian-associated ancestry cluster than the cohort average. It was reported that TCR beta sequences correctly inferred the HLA-A and HLA-B alleles for most subjects.

The germline V gene has CDR1 MNHNS and CDR2 SASEGT. This CDR3 spans 16 amino acids. Unmatched junction bases numbered 12, after V lost 3 bases and J lost 9 bases. This clone was seen more than once but under ten times. Its antigen is as yet unknown. PCR involved 60 Vbeta and 13 Jbeta primers. Sequencing was performed with immunoSEQ multiplex PCR; in TCRdb, only in-frame clones are kept and a portion is missing. Of roughly 180,000 clones listed, 78% were seen once; the top ten hold approximately 2.9%. The sequencing input was PBMCs. This clonotype originated in a female donor in good health and CMV-seronegative. The chain is built from TRBV6-1 and TRBJ2-1; 9 bases match TRBD2. CDR3 DNA sequence: TGTGCCAGCAGTGAGAACGATATAGCGGGGGCGGGTGAGCAGTTCTTC. It yields the protein CASSENDIAGAGEQFF.